This entry lists 2 T cell receptor beta chains sequenced from one sample in a study of graft-versus-host responses after intestinal transplantation. Sequencing used immunoSEQ multiplex PCR; TCRdb keeps in-frame clones, though not all of them. Among approximately 19,000 clones listed, around 80% were seen once. The material sequenced was PBMCs, taken 14 days after transplant. The receptors were sampled from a human patient who received an intestinal transplant, so some T cells may come from the graft donor.

The rearrangement links TRBV10-1 to TRBJ2-7; D unclear. Germline-derived CDR1 and CDR2 are WNHNN and SYGVQD (reference sequence). V was pared by 1 base and J by 2 bases, with 6 bases between. CDR3 length: 13 residues. CDR3 DNA: TGCGCCAGCAGTGAGTGGGCCACCTACGAGCAGTACTTC. Translating gives CASSEWATYEQYF.

The rearrangement links TRBV7-9 to TRBJ2-1; 13 bases line up with TRBD2. J gave up 5 bases and V 5 bases, and 9 bases lay outside the gene matches. Per the germline V gene, CDR1 is SEHNR and CDR2 is FQNEAQ (reference sequence). The CDR3 sequence is 17 residues long. CDR3 sequence: CASSRRTSGRGDNEQFF. The CDR3 coding sequence is TGTGCCAGCAGCCGTCGGACTAGCGGGAGAGGCGACAATGAGCAGTTCTTC.